These T cell receptor beta chains were read from a single sample in a study of technical replicates of blood from four donors. Some clones are missing from TCRdb's copy, which holds only in-frame ones; the method was immunoSEQ multiplex PCR. The data show 95,000 to 100,000 clones, with roughly 95% seen just once and approximately 0.21% held by the top ten. The specimen was T cells isolated from PBMCs. The receptors shown here come from a human donor in good health. Each CDR3 is given with its conserved first and last residue. A D gene is named only where the DNA matches it firmly. Rows may omit the clone size; those that give it use once, few, many or a size class.

len	d_gene	abundance	v_gene	j_gene	CDR3aa	CDR3nt
13	TRBD1	.	TRBV11-2	TRBJ1-1	CASSPSGGTEAFF	TGTGCCAGCAGCCCCTCAGGGGGCACTGAAGCTTTCTTT
15	.	.	TRBV10-2	TRBJ1-5	CASSEDAGDNQPQHF	TGCGCCAGCAGTGAAGACGCAGGGGACAATCAGCCCCAGCATTTT
18	TRBD2	.	TRBV4-1	TRBJ2-2	CASSHGGLRNKITGELFF	TGCGCCAGCAGCCACGGGGGACTACGAAACAAAATCACCGGGGAGCTGTTTTTT
19	TRBD2	.	TRBV12-5	TRBJ2-5	CASGLAPSGTSGEQETQYF	TGTGCTAGTGGTTTGGCCCCCTCCGGGACTAGCGGGGAACAAGAGACCCAGTACTTC
12	TRBD1	.	TRBV7-9	TRBJ1-2	CASSPTGYGYTF	TGTGCCAGCAGCCCGACAGGGTATGGCTACACCTTC
14	TRBD1	.	TRBV5-4	TRBJ2-7	CASSLDRTGYEQYF	TGTGCCAGCAGCTTGGATCGGACAGGATACGAGCAGTACTTC
14	.	.	TRBV9	TRBJ2-7	CASGTDQASYEQYF	TGTGCCAGCGGCACCGACCAGGCATCCTACGAGCAGTACTTC
14	.	.	TRBV9	TRBJ1-5	CASSVGQDNQPQHF	TGTGCCAGCAGCGTAGGACAGGATAATCAGCCCCAGCATTTT
12	.	.	TRBV30	TRBJ1-1	CAWGQTNTEAFF	TGTGCCTGGGGACAGACGAACACTGAAGCTTTCTTT
11	.	.	TRBV5-1	TRBJ2-4	CASSFRDIQYF	TGCGCCAGCAGCTTTCGTGACATTCAGTACTTC
15	.	.	TRBV10-3	TRBJ2-3	CAISESKQGTDTQYF	TGTGCCATCAGTGAGTCGAAGCAGGGCACAGATACGCAGTATTTT
14	TRBD1	.	TRBV2	TRBJ1-5	CASRGDSSLQPQHF	TGTGCCAGCAGGGGGGACAGCAGTCTACAGCCCCAGCATTTT
16	TRBD1	once	TRBV28	TRBJ2-5	CASSPGGQGAWITQYF	TGTGCCAGCAGTCCAGGGGGCCAGGGGGCTTGGATCACCCAGTACTTC
16	TRBD1	.	TRBV6-1	TRBJ1-5	CASSEVTGFSNQPQHF	TGTGCCAGCAGTGAAGTGACAGGGTTCAGCAATCAGCCCCAGCATTTT
14	.	.	TRBV9	TRBJ2-5	CASSAQGLWETQYF	TGTGCCAGCAGCGCACAGGGTTTATGGGAGACCCAGTACTTC
16	.	.	TRBV7-2	TRBJ2-1	CASSLGGVIAYNEQFF	TGTGCCAGCAGCTTAGGGGGGGTGATTGCCTACAATGAGCAGTTCTTC
15	TRBD2	.	TRBV9	TRBJ2-5	CASSAAGGPGETQYF	TGTGCCAGCAGCGCAGCGGGAGGGCCAGGGGAGACCCAGTACTTC
14	.	.	TRBV7-9	TRBJ2-7	CASSPRDTAYEQYF	TGTGCCAGCAGCCCCCGGGACACAGCCTACGAGCAGTACTTC
19	.	.	TRBV30	TRBJ2-2	CAWSISTGPPPKNTGELFF	TGTGCCTGGAGTATATCCACAGGTCCTCCTCCGAAGAACACCGGGGAGCTGTTTTTT
16	TRBD1	.	TRBV6-5	TRBJ2-7	CASSYFPGTGYYEQYF	TGTGCCAGCAGTTACTTCCCCGGGACAGGGTACTACGAGCAGTACTTC
13	.	.	TRBV28	TRBJ1-2	CASAAIDLYGYTF	TGTGCCAGCGCAGCGATTGACCTGTATGGCTACACCTTC
16	TRBD2	.	TRBV9	TRBJ2-1	CASSARSGGHHNEQFF	TGTGCCAGCAGCGCCAGAAGCGGGGGGCACCACAATGAGCAGTTCTTC
13	.	.	TRBV7-7	TRBJ2-3	CASSFSHTDTQYF	TGTGCTAGCAGCTTTTCCCACACAGATACGCAGTATTTT
14	.	.	TRBV7-8	TRBJ1-3	CASTLGHSGNTIYF	TGTGCCAGCACCTTGGGACACTCTGGAAACACCATATATTTT
14	TRBD2	.	TRBV5-4	TRBJ2-7	CASSLASGSYEQYF	TGTGCCAGCAGCTTAGCTAGCGGGTCCTACGAGCAGTACTTC
13	.	.	TRBV5-8	TRBJ2-5	CASSSPNKETQYF	TGTGCCAGCAGCTCCCCGAACAAAGAGACCCAGTACTTC
13	.	.	TRBV11-2	TRBJ1-1	CASSLTSNLEAFF	TGTGCCAGCAGCTTAACGAGTAATCTTGAAGCTTTCTTT
15	TRBD2	.	TRBV25-1	TRBJ2-1	CASSDGLAGYNEQFF	TGTGCCAGCAGTGACGGACTAGCGGGATACAATGAGCAGTTCTTC
13	.	.	TRBV7-6	TRBJ1-1	CASSLAGGSEAFF	TGTGCCAGCAGCTTGGCTGGCGGCTCTGAAGCTTTCTTT
16	TRBD1	.	TRBV30	TRBJ2-7	CAWSAPTGANRYEQYF	TGTGCCTGGAGTGCCCCCACAGGGGCCAACCGCTACGAGCAGTACTTC
16	TRBD2	.	TRBV15	TRBJ2-1	CATSRGRAGRENEQFF	TGTGCCACCAGCAGAGGTCGAGCGGGAAGAGAGAATGAGCAGTTCTTC
11	.	.	TRBV19	TRBJ2-3	CASMRGDTQYF	TGTGCCAGTATGCGGGGTGATACGCAGTATTTT
13	.	.	TRBV6-5	TRBJ1-1	CASSEWTYGSAFF	TGTGCCAGCAGTGAATGGACTTATGGCTCGGCTTTCTTT